One and the same sample provided the 27 T cell receptor beta chains below, sequenced in a study of blood T cell repertoires in COVID-19. Here immunoSEQ multiplex PCR was the method, and the copy in TCRdb shows in-frame clones only, minus some. Of about 220,000 clones in the sample, roughly 80% were seen once. The sample consisted of peripheral blood. These receptors were taken from a human donor in a cohort sampled during active COVID-19.

The chain links TRBV7-2 to TRBJ1-2; TRBD1 matches 8 bases. The junction had 9 bases not matched to a gene; V was cut back by 5 bases and J by 7 bases. The CDR3 loop spans 14 amino acids. In germline, CDR1 is SGHTA, CDR2 FQGNSA. The CDR3, as DNA: TGTGCCAGCAGCCCTGACAGGGGATCAACTGGCTACACCTTC. Translated: CASSPDRGSTGYTF. The full variable domain, in which reference TRBV7-2 and TRBJ1-2 provide the parts outside the CDR3, is GAGVSQSPSNKVTEKGKDVELRCDPISGHTALYWYRQSLGQGLEFLIYFQGNSAPDKSGLPSDRFSAERTGGSVSTLTIQRTQQEDSAVYLCASSPDRGSTGYTFGSGTRLTVV.

The V call is TRBV4-2, the J call TRBJ2-3, with 14 nucleotides matching TRBD2. Germline CDR1 and CDR2: LGHNA and YNFKEQ. With V trimmed by 2 bases and J by 5 bases, 3 bases remained unmatched. The CDR3 covers 16 residues. CDR3 nucleotide sequence: TGTGCCAGCAGCCAACCCGGGACTAGCGGGAGAGATACGCAGTATTTT. It specifies CASSQPGTSGRDTQYF.

This clone was picked up a small number of times. V and J are TRBV10-3 and TRBJ1-1; D gene ambiguous. Per the germline V gene, CDR1 is ENHRY and CDR2 is SYGVKD. V was cut by 0 bases and J by 0 bases, with 8 bases left in between. This CDR3 has 15 amino acids. The CDR3 nucleotides read TGTGCCATCAGTGAGTCGCAGGACTTGAACACTGAAGCTTTCTTT. Protein product: CAISESQDLNTEAFF.

The rearrangement uses TRBV9 and TRBJ2-3; 8 bases are shared with TRBD2. This CDR3 contains 14 residues. Trimming cost V 3 bases and J 3 bases; bases outside gene matches: 3. Germline V gene lookup returns CDR1 SGDLS and CDR2 YYNGEE. This chain's CDR3 is CASSAGLGTDTQYF. The CDR3 DNA reads TGTGCCAGCAGCGCGGGACTAGGGACAGATACGCAGTATTTT.

The chain employs TRBV19 and TRBJ2-7, with a possible D match to TRBD1 (6 bases). The CDR3 loop spans 15 amino acids. Between the trimmed V and J ends, which lost 3 bases and 2 bases, there was a span of 14 bases. In germline, CDR1 is LNHDA, CDR2 SQIVND (reference sequence). CDR3 amino acids: CASSIQPAGAYEQYF. The DNA of the CDR3 is TGTGCCAGTAGTATTCAGCCGGCAGGGGCCTACGAGCAGTACTTC.

V usage is TRBV18 and J usage is TRBJ1-1; tentative D call: TRBD1 (6 bases). Germline V gene data show CDR1 as KGHSH and CDR2 as LQKENI. Trimming took 9 bases from V and 5 from J, leaving 10 bases between them. The CDR3 covers 11 residues. The CDR3 region is CASQTGTEAFF. The CDR3, as DNA: TGTGCCAGTCAAACAGGGACTGAAGCTTTCTTT.

This chain joins TRBV6-5 and TRBJ2-7; 8 bases are a match to TRBD1. V lost 6 bases and J lost 3; bases outside the gene matches: 7. Germline CDR1 and CDR2: MNHEY and SVGAGI. There are 14 residues in the CDR3. The CDR3 sequence is CASRRRQGHYEQYF. In nucleotides, the CDR3 is TGTGCCAGCAGGCGCAGACAGGGGCACTACGAGCAGTACTTC.

This clone was found a few times. The chain is built from TRBV4-3 and TRBJ1-5; D remains unclear. Between the trimmed V and J ends, which lost 0 bases and 5 bases, there was a span of 8 bases. The CDR3 is made up of 14 amino acids. CDR1 is LGHNA and CDR2 is YSLEER in the germline V gene. The CDR3 loop is CASSQDKGDQPQHF. The CDR3 DNA is TGCGCCAGCAGCCAAGATAAGGGAGATCAGCCCCAGCATTTT.

This chain connects TRBV21-1 to TRBJ2-7; the table's D call, TRBD1, has no DNA check behind it. TRBV21-1 is a listed pseudogene. This CDR3 spans 15 amino acids. The CDR3, as DNA: TGTGCCAGCAGTTTCCCGGGACAGGGTACGAAAGAGCAGTACTTC. This encodes CASSFPGQGTKEQYF.

The V and J genes are TRBV28 and TRBJ2-1, with no clear D. Between the trimmed V and J ends, which lost 5 bases and 3 bases, there was a span of 14 bases. This CDR3 has 15 amino acids. Germline CDR1 is MDHEN and CDR2 is SYDVKM. CDR3 nucleotide sequence: TGTGCCAGCAGTACCTTCAGACTTTTCTACAATGAGCAGTTCTTC. It codes for CASSTFRLFYNEQFF.

This chain joins TRBV28 and TRBJ1-3; perhaps TRBD1 as D (6 bases). The CDR3 runs 14 residues. V lost 5 bases to trimming and J lost 4 bases, with 12 bases between them. Per the germline V gene, CDR1 is MDHEN and CDR2 is SYDVKM. The CDR3 spells CASSPPGAGNTIYF. The CDR3, as DNA: TGTGCCAGCAGTCCACCAGGGGCCGGAAACACCATATATTTT.

The chain carries TRBV29-1 and TRBJ1-1; 8 bases match TRBD1. The germline V gene encodes CDR1 SQVTM and CDR2 ANQGSEA. With 6 bases clipped from V and 1 base from J, the junction kept 7 bases outside the gene matches. The CDR3 extends over 14 amino acids. CDR3 sequence reads: CSVYRQGTNTEAFF. In DNA, the CDR3 is TGCAGCGTGTACCGACAGGGGACGAACACTGAAGCTTTCTTT.

V usage is TRBV10-2 and J usage is TRBJ1-6; D perhaps matches TRBD1 (6 bases). This CDR3 region has 14 residues. Trimming stripped 2 bases from V and 9 bases from J, with 11 bases between. Germline V gene lookup returns CDR1 WSHSY and CDR2 SAAADI. CDR3 DNA: TGCGCCAGCAGTGAGACAGGGTCCGGTTCACCCCTCCACTTT. Its translation is CASSETGSGSPLHF.

V usage is TRBV15 and J usage is TRBJ1-5; no reliable D call. The V and J ends lost 0 bases and 6 bases respectively, with 9 bases between them. Germline CDR1 is LNHNV and CDR2 is YYDKDF (reference sequence). The CDR3 runs to 14 residues. CDR3: CATSRDTGAQPQHF. CDR3 sequence (DNA): TGTGCCACCAGCAGAGACACCGGTGCTCAGCCCCAGCATTTT. Looking up the rest from reference TRBV15 and TRBJ1-5 gives the full variable domain: DAMVIQNPRYQVTQFGKPVTLSCSQTLNHNVMYWYQQKSSQAPKLLFHYYDKDFNNEADTPDNFQSRRPNTSFCFLDIRSPGLGDTAMYLCATSRDTGAQPQHFGDGTRLSIL.

The chain couples TRBV3-1 (or the pseudogene TRBV3-2) to TRBJ2-7; possible D gene TRBD2, 6 bases. The CDR3 has 14 amino acids. V was cut by 3 bases and J by 3 bases, with 12 bases left in between. Germline lookup yields CDR1 LGHDT and CDR2 YNNKEL (reference sequence). The CDR3 is CASSHRGRSYEQYF. CDR3 nucleotides: TGTGCCAGCAGCCATCGAGGGAGGAGCTACGAGCAGTACTTC.

Written as DNA, the CDR3 is TGTGCCATCAGTGACTGGGAGTTAGGAGATAATTCACCCCTCCACTTT. Protein sequence: CAISDWELGDNSPLHF. The chain has TRBV10-3 and TRBJ1-6, with D unresolved. The CDR3 runs to 16 residues. CDR1 is ENHRY and CDR2 is SYGVKD in the germline V gene. V was clipped by 3 bases and J by 5 bases, with 14 bases between them.

A few counts support this clone. V and J are TRBV27 and TRBJ2-3; D possibly corresponds to TRBD1 (6 bases). Per the germline V gene, CDR1 is MNHEY and CDR2 is SMNVEV (reference sequence). The CDR3 totals 15 residues. Trimming pared 6 bases from V and 2 bases from J, leaving 15 bases between. CDR3 nucleotide sequence: TGTGCCAGCAGCGAAAGGGCAGGGGCCACAGATACGCAGTATTTT. Translating gives CASSERAGATDTQYF.

The table lists this clone with a count of one. This chain joins TRBV3-1 (or the pseudogene TRBV3-2) and TRBJ2-3, with D possibly matching TRBD2 (5 bases). CDR3 length: 16 amino acids. V gave up 3 bases and J gave up 0 bases, with 13 bases separating them. The V gene's germline CDR1 is LGHDT and CDR2 YNNKEL (reference sequence). Here the CDR3 reads CASSHRTELSTDTQYF. The CDR3 nucleotides read TGTGCCAGCAGCCACCGGACTGAGCTTAGCACAGATACGCAGTATTTT.

The rearrangement uses TRBV7-3 and TRBJ2-1; no clear D gene. Germline-derived CDR1 and CDR2 are SGHTA and FQGTGA. The CDR3 has 15 amino acids. Trimming shortened V by 0 bases and J by 3 bases, and 9 bases separated the two germline ends. The CDR3 loop is CASSLTGGGYNEQFF. DNA for the CDR3: TGTGCCAGCAGCTTAACGGGTGGCGGCTACAATGAGCAGTTCTTC.

This clone was seen only once. This rearrangement joins TRBV7-3 to TRBJ2-2; possible D gene TRBD2, 5 bases. Deletions cut 1 base from V and 6 bases from J, with 9 bases between. Germline V gene data show CDR1 as SGHTA and CDR2 as FQGTGA. The CDR3 length is 14 residues. The CDR3 DNA reads TGTGCCAGCAGCTTAAATTCCGGGGCCGGGGAGCTGTTTTTT. It is translated as CASSLNSGAGELFF.

V is TRBV27 and J is TRBJ1-2; D is perhaps TRBD1 (6 bases). The CDR3 is made up of 14 amino acids. V shed 5 bases and J shed 4 bases, with 14 bases lying between them. Germline CDR1 MNHEY, CDR2 SMNVEV (reference sequence). The CDR3 is CASSLQAGAYGYTF. The CDR3 DNA reads TGTGCCAGCAGTCTCCAGGCAGGGGCCTATGGCTACACCTTC.

This chain connects TRBV4-3 to TRBJ2-1; D is possibly TRBD2 (5 bases). CDR1 LGHNA and CDR2 YSLEER come from the germline V gene. The CDR3 length is 15 residues. The V end lost 1 base, the J end lost 8 bases, and 15 bases lay between the germline ends. CDR3 sequence reads: CASSQGSMSGYEQFF. The CDR3 DNA sequence: TGCGCCAGCAGCCAAGGCTCAATGAGCGGTTATGAGCAGTTCTTC.

This sequence joins TRBV18 and TRBJ1-1; D possibly corresponds to TRBD1 (6 bases). CDR3 length: 15 residues. The germline V and J ends were trimmed by 4 bases and 0 bases, with 12 bases remaining between them. Germline lookup yields CDR1 KGHSH and CDR2 LQKENI. CDR3 in amino acids: CASSQDRTMNTEAFF. CDR3 DNA sequence: TGTGCCAGCTCACAGGACAGAACCATGAACACTGAAGCTTTCTTT.

The chain joins TRBV5-5 to TRBJ1-2; a possible D gene is TRBD1 (6 bases). Germline values: CDR1 SGHKS, CDR2 YYEKEE (reference sequence). The CDR3 sequence is 14 residues long. Trimming took 5 bases from V and 0 from J, leaving 11 bases between them. The CDR3 reads CASRAGTSNYGYTF. The CDR3 bases are TGTGCCAGCAGAGCCGGGACATCTAACTATGGCTACACCTTC.

V gene TRBV5-1 combines with J gene TRBJ1-4; TRBD1 is a possible D gene (6 bases). This CDR3 is 15 amino acids long. Trimming took 2 bases from V and 2 from J, leaving 10 bases between them. CDR1 is SGHRS and CDR2 is YFSETQ in the germline V gene. The CDR3 reads CASSFGQSTNEKLFF. CDR3 bases: TGCGCCAGCAGCTTCGGACAGAGCACTAATGAAAAACTGTTTTTT.

This chain joins TRBV18 and TRBJ2-1; 11 nucleotides line up with TRBD2. Germline V gives CDR1 KGHSH, CDR2 LQKENI. After removal of 3 bases from V and 6 bases from J, the junction contained 10 bases not matched to a gene. This CDR3 region has 17 residues. The DNA of the CDR3 is TGTGCCAGCTCACCCTCGGAGGGACTAGCGGTTGGCAATGAGCAGTTCTTC. Encoded protein: CASSPSEGLAVGNEQFF.

The rearrangement uses TRBV27 and TRBJ2-1; 8 bases match TRBD1. This CDR3 is built from 17 residues. CDR1 and CDR2 (germline): MNHEY, SMNVEV (reference sequence). Losses at the gene ends were 4 bases for V and 2 bases for J; bases not matched to a gene: 10. The CDR3 protein is CASSSHGQGGPYNEQFF. For the CDR3, the DNA is TGTGCCAGCAGTTCTCACGGACAGGGTGGCCCCTACAATGAGCAGTTCTTC.